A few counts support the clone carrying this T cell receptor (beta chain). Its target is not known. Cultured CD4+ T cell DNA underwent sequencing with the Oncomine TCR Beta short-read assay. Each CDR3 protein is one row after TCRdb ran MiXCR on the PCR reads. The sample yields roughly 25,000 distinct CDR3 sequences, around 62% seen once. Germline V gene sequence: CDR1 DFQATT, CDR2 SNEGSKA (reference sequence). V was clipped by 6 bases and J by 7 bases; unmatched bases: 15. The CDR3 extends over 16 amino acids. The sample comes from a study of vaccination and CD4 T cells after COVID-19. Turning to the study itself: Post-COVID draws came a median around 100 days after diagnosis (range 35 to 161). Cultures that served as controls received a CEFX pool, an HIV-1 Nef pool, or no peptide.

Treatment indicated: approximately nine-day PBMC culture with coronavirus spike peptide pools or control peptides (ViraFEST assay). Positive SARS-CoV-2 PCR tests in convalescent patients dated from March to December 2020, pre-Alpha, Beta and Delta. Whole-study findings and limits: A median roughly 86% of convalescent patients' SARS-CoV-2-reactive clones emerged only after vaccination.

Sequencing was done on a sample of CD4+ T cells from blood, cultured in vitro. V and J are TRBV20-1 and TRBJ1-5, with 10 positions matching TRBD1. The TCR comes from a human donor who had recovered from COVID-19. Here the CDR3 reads CSAKGADRGRMQPQHF. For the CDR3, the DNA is TGCAGTGCCAAAGGAGCCGACAGGGGGCGGATGCAGCCCCAGCATTTT.